This T cell receptor (beta chain) emerged from a study of control samples from healthy donors and cancer patients. The CDR3 has 13 amino acids. V dropped 7 bases and J dropped 8 bases, with 15 bases sitting between them. Per germline, CDR1 WSHSY and CDR2 SAAADI. TCRdb keeps only in-frame clones here, not all; method: immunoSEQ multiplex PCR. This repertoire shows 250,000 to 300,000 clones, about four fifths found once; its top ten account for roughly 14%. The chain uses TRBV10-2 and TRBJ2-1; D might be TRBD1 (5 bases). The TCR sequence derives from a woman aged 55-69 years with lung cancer. The sample consisted of PBMCs. CDR3 region: CASTGQGFDEQFF. CDR3 coding DNA: TGCGCCAGCACCGGTCAGGGATTCGATGAGCAGTTCTTC.